A selection of T cell receptor beta chains follows, all from one sample in a study of T cells in Graves' hyperthyroidism and ophthalmopathy. TCRdb used MiXCR to reprocess the multiplex PCR reads, holding one entry per CDR3 protein. The sample yields 550,000 to 600,000 distinct CDR3 sequences, approximately 14% seen once. Sequencing used blood. The source of these receptors is a woman under 30 with Graves' ophthalmopathy. CDR3s include the opening cysteine and the closing phenylalanine or tryptophan. D genes are given only for firm matches. The listing skips clone size in some rows; elsewhere it reads once, few, many or a size class.

v_gene	abundance	d_gene	j_gene	CDR3aa	CDR3nt
TRBV19	few	NA	TRBJ1-1	CASIGPSEAFF	TGTGCCAGTATTGGACCGTCTGAAGCTTTCTTT
TRBV5-5	NA	NA	TRBJ2-7	CASSLIGGEYEQYF	TGTGCCAGCAGCTTGATCGGGGGCGAGTACGAGCAGTACTTC
TRBV13	NA	TRBD1	TRBJ1-2	CASSNRDRANYGYTF	TGTGCCAGCAGCAACCGGGACAGGGCTAACTATGGCTACACCTTC
TRBV4-3	few	TRBD2	TRBJ2-7	CASSQDPSGREYEQYF	TGCGCCAGCAGCCAAGATCCTAGCGGGAGGGAATACGAGCAGTACTTC
TRBV28	NA	NA	TRBJ1-4	CASSLQPLREEKLFF	TGTGCCAGCAGTTTACAGCCTCTGAGGGAGGAAAAACTGTTTTTT
TRBV14	many	TRBD1	TRBJ2-7	CASRPDRDEQYF	TGTGCCAGCAGGCCTGACAGGGACGAGCAGTACTTC
TRBV11-3	many	NA	TRBJ1-3	CASSPKANSGNTIYF	TGTGCCAGCAGCCCCAAGGCAAACTCTGGAAACACCATATATTTT
TRBV12-3/TRBV12-4	many	NA	TRBJ2-2	CASSHQNTGELFF	TGTGCCAGCAGTCACCAGAACACCGGGGAGCTGTTTTTT
TRBV30	many	NA	TRBJ1-1	CAWSVGNTEAFF	TGTGCCTGGAGTGTAGGGAACACTGAAGCTTTCTTT
TRBV2	many	NA	TRBJ2-3	CASSLGTGSTDTQYF	TGTGCCAGCAGTCTCGGAACAGGGAGCACAGATACGCAGTATTTT
TRBV19	NA	NA	TRBJ2-3	CASKRSIDFTDTQYF	TGTGCCAGTAAGCGGTCCATTGACTTCACAGATACGCAGTATTTT
TRBV12-3/TRBV12-4	many	NA	TRBJ2-7	CASSLGWEFAVEQYF	TGTGCCAGCAGTTTAGGTTGGGAGTTTGCCGTCGAGCAGTACTTC
TRBV29-1	NA	NA	TRBJ1-4	CSVTQPGGQINEKLFF	TGCAGCGTTACCCAACCGGGGGGGCAGATTAATGAAAAACTGTTTTTT
TRBV28	many	NA	TRBJ2-3	CASSFPRADTQYF	TGTGCCAGCAGCTTTCCGCGGGCAGATACGCAGTATTTT
TRBV28	many	TRBD1	TRBJ2-7	CASIPGQGTYEQYF	TGTGCCAGCATTCCGGGACAGGGGACCTACGAGCAGTACTTC
TRBV11-2	many	NA	TRBJ2-1	CASSPRSGNEQFF	TGTGCCAGCAGCCCCCGGAGCGGAAATGAGCAGTTCTTC
TRBV19	few	TRBD1	TRBJ1-1	CASSIPDRVDTEAFF	TGTGCCAGTAGTATACCCGACAGGGTGGACACTGAAGCTTTCTTT
TRBV25-1	NA	TRBD1	TRBJ1-6	CASSESYGAGGVSPLHF	TGTGCCAGCAGTGAATCGTACGGGGCAGGGGGCGTTTCACCCCTCCACTTT
TRBV6-2/TRBV6-3	many	NA	TRBJ2-3	CASSRRDPGPTDTQYF	TGTGCCAGCAGTCGACGGGACCCCGGACCCACAGATACGCAGTATTTT
TRBV7-8	many	TRBD2	TRBJ2-2	CASSPRPHVGLAGKAGELFF	TGTGCCAGCAGCCCCAGACCCCATGTTGGACTAGCGGGAAAAGCCGGGGAGCTGTTTTTT
TRBV28	NA	TRBD1	TRBJ1-2	CASLGQGDYYGYTF	TGTGCCAGCCTCGGGCAGGGGGATTACTATGGCTACACCTTC
TRBV20-1	many	TRBD1	TRBJ2-7	CSAPRGQGKYEQYF	TGCAGTGCCCCAAGGGGACAGGGTAAATACGAGCAGTACTTC
TRBV7-2	many	TRBD2	TRBJ2-5	CASSFTSSREGDF	TGTGCCAGCAGCTTTACCTCCTCGCGGGAGGGTGACTTC
TRBV15	few	TRBD2	TRBJ2-1	CATSNPGAGGRDEQFF	TGTGCCACCAGCAACCCAGGAGCGGGAGGGCGGGATGAGCAGTTCTTC
TRBV5-1	many	NA	TRBJ2-5	CASSLEQETQYF	TGCGCCAGCAGCTTGGAACAAGAGACCCAGTACTTC
TRBV12-3/TRBV12-4	many	NA	TRBJ2-7	CASSPTLRSGSEQYF	TGTGCCAGCAGTCCCACCCTCAGGTCTGGCTCCGAGCAGTACTTC
TRBV27	many	TRBD1	TRBJ1-1	CASSLGQGRGNTEAFF	TGTGCCAGCAGCTTGGGACAGGGCCGAGGAAACACTGAAGCTTTCTTT
TRBV5-1	many	TRBD2	TRBJ2-1	CASSTRGLAGINEQFF	TGCGCCAGCAGCACCCGCGGGCTAGCGGGAATAAATGAGCAGTTCTTC
TRBV29-1	many	NA	TRBJ2-7	CSVVKDGQYF	TGCAGCGTTGTTAAGGATGGGCAGTACTTC
TRBV12-3/TRBV12-4	many	TRBD1	TRBJ1-2	CASSFTRTGSGYTF	TGTGCCAGCAGTTTTACCAGGACAGGGAGCGGCTACACCTTC
TRBV2	many	NA	TRBJ1-2	CASGAGVEYGYTF	TGTGCCAGCGGGGCAGGGGTAGAGTATGGCTACACCTTC
TRBV4-1	NA	NA	TRBJ1-2	CASSRAVEWGDNYGYTF	TGCGCCAGCAGCCGGGCGGTGGAATGGGGGGACAACTATGGCTACACCTTC
TRBV11-2	many	NA	TRBJ2-7	CASSSLLRGDYEQYF	TGTGCCAGCAGCTCGCTGTTAAGAGGGGACTACGAGCAGTACTTC